In its sample, the clone carrying this T cell receptor beta chain was seen a few times. This specimen comes from a study of blood T cell repertoires in COVID-19. Only in-frame clones appear in the TCRdb table, and some are missing; sequencing was by immunoSEQ multiplex PCR. The table has roughly 190,000 clones, about four fifths seen once. The CDR3 is 14 residues long. Germline V gives CDR1 SQVTM, CDR2 ANQGSEA. The germline V and J ends were trimmed by 4 bases and 7 bases, with 16 bases remaining between them. This sequence originates from a woman aged 55 to 70 with COVID-19, enrolled during active disease. The chain couples TRBV29-1 to TRBJ1-4; TRBD1 might be the D (6 bases). The specimen sequenced was peripheral blood. CDR3 residues: CSVATGPRGEKLFF. The CDR3 nucleotides read TGCAGCGTTGCCACAGGGCCGAGGGGTGAAAAACTGTTTTTT.